A single sample is the source of the 8 T cell receptor beta chains below, sequenced in a study of cytomegalovirus exposure and HLA in healthy donors. Primers included in the PCR were 60 Vbeta and 13 Jbeta primers. The data were produced by immunoSEQ multiplex PCR, yet TCRdb's version contains in-frame clones alone and is incomplete. The sample consists of about 55,000 clones, about 82% of them appearing once. The sample was PBMCs. The receptors were sampled from a man aged 25 to 45 in good health and CMV-seronegative.

The rearrangement links TRBV6-5 to TRBJ2-5; TRBD2 matches 8 bases. The J call could be wrong; TRBJ2-7 is a better fit for the DNA end. Germline CDR1 MNHEY, CDR2 SVGAGI. This CDR3 is 15 amino acids long. As DNA, the CDR3 is TGTGCCAGCAGTTACAAAGCGGGGGCAGCCTACGAGCAGTACTTC. Amino acid sequence: CASSYKAGAAYEQYF.

The chain has TRBV10-3 and TRBJ1-2; D gene uncertain. V was cut by 0 bases and J by 1 base, with 6 bases left in between. From germline, CDR1 is ENHRY and CDR2 SYGVKD. CDR3 length equals 14 residues. For the CDR3, the DNA is TGTGCCATCAGTGAGTCCCCGAGTAACTATGGCTACACCTTC. As protein: CAISESPSNYGYTF.

This clone was recorded only once. The chain uses TRBV5-6 and TRBJ2-3; D is undetermined. Germline CDR1 SGHDT, CDR2 YYEEEE. Trimming cost V 5 bases and J 3 bases, with 16 bases left between them. The CDR3 loop spans 15 amino acids. The CDR3 spells CASSYTQLLTDTQYF. The CDR3 bases are TGTGCCAGCAGTTATACACAGTTACTTACAGATACGCAGTATTTT. The full variable domain, rest sourced from reference TRBV5-6 and TRBJ2-3, is DAGVTQSPTHLIKTRGQQVTLRCSPKSGHDTVSWYQQALGQGPQFIFQYYEEEERQRGNFPDRFSGHQFPNYSSELNVNALLLGDSALYLCASSYTQLLTDTQYFGPGTRLTVL.

The CDR3 DNA sequence: TGTGCCTGGAGTCGGTGGGAGTACTACAATGAGCAGTTCTTC. Protein: CAWSRWEYYNEQFF. The chain joins TRBV30 to TRBJ2-1, with D perhaps matching TRBD2 (5 bases). CDR3 size: 14 residues. Germline-derived CDR1 and CDR2 are GTSNPN and SVGIG (reference sequence). The V and J ends lost 2 bases and 3 bases respectively, with 11 bases between them. The whole variable domain, filled in from reference TRBV30 and TRBJ2-1, reads SQTIHQWPATLVQPVGSPLSLECTVEGTSNPNLYWYRQAAGRGLQLLFYSVGIGQISSEVPQNLSASRPQDRQFILSSKKLLLSDSGFYLCAWSRWEYYNEQFFGPGTRLTVL.

The chain uses TRBV7-8 and TRBJ1-1, with 12 bases fitting TRBD1. Germline-derived CDR1 and CDR2 are SGHVS and FQNEAQ. The V and J ends lost 5 bases and 4 bases, in that order; junction bases with no gene match: 8. The CDR3 spans 16 residues. For the CDR3, the DNA is TGTGCCAGCAGCACTGGGACAGGGGGCAGTGGCACTGAAGCTTTCTTT. Translated, it gives CASSTGTGGSGTEAFF.

The genes are TRBV20-1 and TRBJ1-2; weak D call: TRBD1 (6 bases). Trimming removed 5 bases from V and 6 bases from J, with 7 bases in between. The germline gives CDR1 DFQATT, CDR2 SNEGSKA (reference sequence). The CDR3 has 10 residues. The CDR3: CSAYRDGYTF. The CDR3 DNA reads TGCAGTGCTTACAGGGATGGCTACACCTTC.

This chain links TRBV12-5 with TRBJ2-1; 8 nucleotides agree with TRBD2. V shed 0 bases, J shed 9 bases, and the junction held 7 bases outside the gene matches. Looked up from germline, CDR1 is LGHNT and CDR2 is FRNRAP. The CDR3 is 15 amino acids. In DNA, the CDR3 is TGTGCTAGTGGTTTGGTACCCGGCGGGAGGATTGAGCAGTTCTTC. It is translated as CASGLVPGGRIEQFF.

This clone was detected only a few times. The chain couples TRBV5-1 to TRBJ1-3, with D uncertain. Germline loops: CDR1 SGHRS, CDR2 YFSETQ. CDR3 size: 12 residues. Trimming removed 2 bases from V and 4 bases from J, with 4 bases in between. The CDR3 DNA sequence: TGCGCCAGCAGCTTAGAGGGAAACACCATATATTTT. Amino acids: CASSLEGNTIYF.